The clone carrying this T cell receptor (beta chain) appeared a few times. The source of the sample is a study of beta chain features in type 1 diabetes. Sequencing targeted expressed TCRB transcripts, as all isolated RNA had been reverse transcribed. Produced via immunoSEQ multiplex PCR; TCRdb's table is partial and in-frame only. The table shows 810,000 or so clones, with roughly a sixth occurring only once. Input material: naive CD4+ T cells from blood. This TCR was recovered from a woman aged 18 to 35 in good health.

The DNA for the CDR3 is TGTGCCAGCAGCTTAACCATTCGACAAAACATTCAGTACTTC. As protein: CASSLTIRQNIQYF. V usage is TRBV7-2 and J usage is TRBJ2-4, with unresolved D. The CDR3 extends over 14 amino acids. Germline CDR1 is SGHTA and CDR2 is FQGNSA. Trimming cost V 2 bases and J 5 bases, with 10 bases left between them.